The clone carrying this T cell receptor beta chain was seen only a few times. These data come from a study of T cells after yellow fever vaccination. Via MiXCR, TCRdb re-called the 5' RACE reads, giving one row per CDR3 protein. The sample has around 600,000 distinct CDR3 sequences, around 12% seen once. This specimen consisted of PBMCs, obtained on the day of the yellow fever booster vaccination. The source is a man aged 30 to 39 who received the YFV17D yellow fever vaccine.

CDR3 sequence reads: CASSAGLARANEQFF. DNA for the CDR3: TGTGCCAGCAGCGCGGGACTAGCGAGGGCGAATGAGCAGTTCTTC. V gene TRBV9 combines with J gene TRBJ2-1; 10 bases fit TRBD2. The J segment lost 7 bases and the V segment lost 3 bases, leaving 7 bases of the junction unmatched. Germline-derived CDR1 and CDR2 are SGDLS and YYNGEE. The CDR3 has 15 residues. Drawing the rest from reference TRBV9 and TRBJ2-1, the complete variable domain is DSGVTQTPKHLITATGQRVTLRCSPRSGDLSVYWYQQSLDQGLQFLIQYYNGEERAKGNILERFSAQQFPDLHSELNLSSLELGDSALYFCASSAGLARANEQFFGPGTRLTVL.